Following are 5 T cell receptor delta chains from one sample sequenced in a study of γδ T cells in repeated Plasmodium falciparum infection. TCRdb reprocessed the multiplex PCR reads through CATT. The sample comprises 85,000 to 95,000 delta-chain clones, approximately 1.5% of which are singletons, and under 10% rests with the top ten. Bulk repertoires came from Vgamma9/Vdelta2+ or Vdelta2-negative gammadelta T cells flow-sorted from PBMC. The sample comprised gamma-delta T cells from blood. These receptors were obtained from a pool of human donors (malaria-infected and uninfected, not separated).

On this clone: A single base is all that separates this from a far larger clone, so a read error is likely. The same CDR3 can be traced to other DNA sequences in this sample. The chain joins TRDV3 to TRDJ1; D gene uncertain. Germline CDR1 TVYSNPD, CDR2 GDNSRS (reference sequence). The CDR3 is made up of 15 amino acids. V was clipped by 3 bases and J by 0 bases, with 17 bases between them. The CDR3 is CAFRVLFGYTDKLIF. The CDR3 DNA reads as TGTGCCTTCCGAGTCTTATTCGGTTACACCGATAAACTCATCTTT.

For this clone: The TCRdb protein, from a much larger clone, departs from this DNA's translation at residue 10, likely by read error; the protein shown derives from the DNA. CDR3 in amino acids: CACDWGSGPGWDTRQMFF. The CDR3 nucleotides are TGTGCCTGTGACTGGGGGAGCGGACCAGGATGGGACACCCGACAGATGTTTTTC. The J gene is TRDJ3, the V gene TRDV2; TRDD3 matches 7 bases. No J gene was available from TCRdb, and it was assigned here by a germline match of the DNA. With V trimmed by 3 bases and J by 4 bases, 11 bases remained unmatched. The CDR3 covers 18 residues. Germline assignment: CDR1 GEAIGNYY and CDR2 EKD.

The table lists this clone with a few counts. This probably arose from a read error, given a far larger clone one base away. The sample has other DNA sequences that encode this CDR3 too. CDR3 amino acids: CALGELRAGLPYWGICEDLADKLIF. The CDR3 bases are TGTGCTCTTGGGGAACTAAGGGCCGGTCTCCCGTACTGGGGGATTTGTGAAGATCTAGCCGATAAGCTCATCTTT. The J gene has no call, while the V gene is TRDV1; the DNA was not used to check the table's D call, TRDD3. Germline lookup yields CDR1 TSWWSYY and CDR2 QGS. The CDR3 is 25 amino acids.

This clone was counted a few times. TCRdb attributes to this sequence the protein of a much larger clone, which differs from the DNA translation at residue 4; a read error is likely, and the protein displayed is translated from the DNA. The chain has TRDV2 and TRDJ1, with 9 bases lining up with TRDD3. In the absence of a J gene in TCRdb, the DNA was matched to germline to assign it here. V was pared by 5 bases and J by 0 bases, with 9 bases of the junction left unmatched. The CDR3 sequence is 16 residues long. Germline V CDR1 and CDR2: GEAIGNYY, EKD. CDR3 loop: CACVSLLGENTDKLIF. In DNA, the CDR3 is TGTGCCTGTGTCTCCTTACTGGGGGAAAACACCGATAAACTCATCTTT.

This clone was counted many times. The sample has other DNA sequences that encode this CDR3 too. The chain carries TRDV1 and TRDJ1, with D tentatively TRDD2 (5 bases). CDR1 is TSWWSYY, CDR2 QGS, per germline. With 2 bases removed from V and 2 bases from J, the gap between germline ends came to 24 bases. The CDR3 sequence is 19 residues long. This chain's CDR3 is CALGESGPPVVLQTDKLIF. The CDR3 DNA sequence: TGTGCTCTTGGGGAATCGGGGCCCCCGGTCGTCCTTCAAACCGATAAACTCATCTTT.